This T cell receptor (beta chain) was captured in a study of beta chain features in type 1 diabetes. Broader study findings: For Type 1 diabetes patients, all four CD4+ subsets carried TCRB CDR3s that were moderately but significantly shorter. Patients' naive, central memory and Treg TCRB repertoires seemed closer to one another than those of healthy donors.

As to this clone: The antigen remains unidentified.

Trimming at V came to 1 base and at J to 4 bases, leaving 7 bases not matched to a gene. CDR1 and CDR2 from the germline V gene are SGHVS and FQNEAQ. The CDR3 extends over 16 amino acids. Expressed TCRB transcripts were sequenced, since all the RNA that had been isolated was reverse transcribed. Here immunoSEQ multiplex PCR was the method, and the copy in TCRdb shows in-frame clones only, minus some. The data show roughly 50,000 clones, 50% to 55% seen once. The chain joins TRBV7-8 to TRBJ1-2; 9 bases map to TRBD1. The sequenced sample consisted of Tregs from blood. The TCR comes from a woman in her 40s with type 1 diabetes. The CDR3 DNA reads TGTGCCAGCAGCTTAGTCGGGACAGGGCTCGGCTATGGCTACACCTTC. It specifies CASSLVGTGLGYGYTF.